This T cell receptor (beta chain) was retrieved from a study of glioma-infiltrating T cells. Study-wide points: Tissue-blood divergence was below expectation in non-neoplastic patients, above in gliomas.

CDR1 SNHLY and CDR2 FYNNEI come from the germline V gene. The CDR3 consists of 13 residues. Using RNA template, CDR3s of TCR alpha and beta were amplified with iRepertoire arm-PCR. TCRdb re-called the multiplex PCR reads through MiXCR, storing one row per CDR3 protein. The data show roughly 130,000 distinct CDR3 sequences, approximately 26% seen once. Points on this clonotype: The antigen remains undetermined. A junction end diverges from the germline sequence, so it may reflect a read error.

This TCR was recovered from a human donor with low-grade glioma or glioblastoma, undergoing nonglioma brain surgery, or in good health (not recorded which). The sequencing sample was made of glioma tissue, nonneoplastic brain tissue, or PBMCs (not recorded which). V usage is TRBV2 and J usage is TRBJ1-5, with D possibly being TRBD1 (6 bases). The CDR3 region has the DNA TGTTCCAGCAGTGTCTCAGGGGTTCAGCCCCAGCATTTT. Protein: CSSSVSGVQPQHF.